This TCR beta chain is drawn from a study of shared clonotypes between healthy human individuals. Notes on the study in general: When naive CD4 clonotypes were compared across a few donors, 4% to 5.5% were shared. Owing to a small donor count, the genetic and exposure-history diversity represented was limited.

Germline CDR1 reads SGHRS; CDR2 reads YFSETQ. The CDR3 is made up of 13 amino acids. The V segment lost 4 bases and the J segment 5 bases; nucleotides outside the gene matches: 2. HIV-negative, healthy adults without recent acute infections or vaccinations were the donors. The protocol was immunoSEQ multiplex PCR, while the TCRdb copy is restricted to in-frame clones and leaves out a portion. The sample lists around 2.5 million clones; 90% to 95% were seen once. With respect to this clone: Its antigen is unknown.

This sequence was found in a man aged 18 to 35 in good health. Some clones in this sample may be carry-over from other donors' samples. Sequences were obtained from naive CD4+ T cells from PBMCs. Subset defined: CD45RA+ positively selected. The chain couples TRBV5-1 to TRBJ1-5, with 8 positions matching TRBD1. DNA of the CDR3: TGCGCCAGCAGCATGACAGGGGATCAGCCCCAGCATTTT. Its translation: CASSMTGDQPQHF.